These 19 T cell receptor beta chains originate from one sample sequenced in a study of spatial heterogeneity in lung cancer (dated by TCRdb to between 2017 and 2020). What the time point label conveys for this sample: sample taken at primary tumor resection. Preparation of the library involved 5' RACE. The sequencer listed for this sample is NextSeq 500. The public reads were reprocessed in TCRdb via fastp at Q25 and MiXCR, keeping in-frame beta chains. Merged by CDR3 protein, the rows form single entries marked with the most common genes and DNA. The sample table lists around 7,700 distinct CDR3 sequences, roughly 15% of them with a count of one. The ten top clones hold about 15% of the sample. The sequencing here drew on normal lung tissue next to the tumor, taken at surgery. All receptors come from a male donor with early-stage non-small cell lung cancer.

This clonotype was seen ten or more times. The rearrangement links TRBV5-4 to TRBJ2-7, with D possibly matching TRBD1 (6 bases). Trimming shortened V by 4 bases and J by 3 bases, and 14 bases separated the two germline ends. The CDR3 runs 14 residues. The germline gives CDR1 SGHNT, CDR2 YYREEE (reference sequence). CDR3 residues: CASSRLDRDYEQYF. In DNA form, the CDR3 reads TGTGCCAGCAGCCGATTGGACAGAGACTACGAGCAGTACTTC.

CDR3 sequence reads: CSAQTVINEQFF. CDR3 nucleotides: TGCAGTGCCCAGACGGTAATCAATGAGCAGTTCTTC. V gene TRBV20-1 combines with J gene TRBJ2-1; no clear D. The length of the CDR3 is 12 residues. V lost 6 bases to trimming and J lost 6 bases, with 12 bases between them. Germline V gene sequence: CDR1 DFQATT, CDR2 SNEGSKA (reference sequence).

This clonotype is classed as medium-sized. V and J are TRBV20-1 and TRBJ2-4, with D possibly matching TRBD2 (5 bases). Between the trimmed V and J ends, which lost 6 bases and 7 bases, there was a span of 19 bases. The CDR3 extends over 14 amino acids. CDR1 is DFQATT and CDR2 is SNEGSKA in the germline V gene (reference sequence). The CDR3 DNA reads TGCAGTGCAAGGATGGAGAGCTCGGGGAACATTCAGTACTTC. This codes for CSARMESSGNIQYF.

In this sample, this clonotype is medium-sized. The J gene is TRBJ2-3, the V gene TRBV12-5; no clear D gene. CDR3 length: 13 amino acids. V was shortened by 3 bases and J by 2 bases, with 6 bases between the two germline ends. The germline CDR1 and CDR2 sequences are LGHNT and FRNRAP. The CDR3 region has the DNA TGTGCTAGTGGTTTCCTCCTCACAGATACGCAGTATTTT. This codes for CASGFLLTDTQYF.

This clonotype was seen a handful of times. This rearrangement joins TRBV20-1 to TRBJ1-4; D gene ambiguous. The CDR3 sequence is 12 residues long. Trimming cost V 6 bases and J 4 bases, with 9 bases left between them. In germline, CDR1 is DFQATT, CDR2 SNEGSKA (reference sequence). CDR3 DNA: TGCAGTGCCCGGCCCCTTAATGAAAAACTGTTTTTT. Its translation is CSARPLNEKLFF.

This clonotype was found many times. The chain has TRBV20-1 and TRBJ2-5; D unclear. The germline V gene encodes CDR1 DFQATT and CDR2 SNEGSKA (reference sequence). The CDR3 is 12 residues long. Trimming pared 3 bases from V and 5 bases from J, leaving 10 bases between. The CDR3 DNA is TGCAGTGCTAGTTTCCGGAAGGAGACCCAGTACTTC. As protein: CSASFRKETQYF.

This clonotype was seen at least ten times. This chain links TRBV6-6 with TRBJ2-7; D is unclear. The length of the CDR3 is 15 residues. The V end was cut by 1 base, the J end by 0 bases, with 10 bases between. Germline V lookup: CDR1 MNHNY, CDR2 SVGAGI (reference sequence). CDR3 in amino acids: CASSYLQPNSYEQYF. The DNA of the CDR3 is TGTGCCAGCAGTTACTTACAGCCAAACTCCTACGAGCAGTACTTC.

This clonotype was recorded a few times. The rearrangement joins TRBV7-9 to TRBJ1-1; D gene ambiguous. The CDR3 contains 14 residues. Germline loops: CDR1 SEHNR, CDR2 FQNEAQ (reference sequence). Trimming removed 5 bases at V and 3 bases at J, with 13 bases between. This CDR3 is CASSHRGADTEAFF. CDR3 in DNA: TGTGCCAGCAGCCACCGGGGAGCGGACACTGAAGCTTTCTTT.

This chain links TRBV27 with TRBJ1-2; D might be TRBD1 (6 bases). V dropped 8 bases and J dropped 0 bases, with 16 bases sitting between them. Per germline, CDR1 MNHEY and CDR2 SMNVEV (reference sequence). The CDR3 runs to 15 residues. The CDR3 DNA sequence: TGTGCCAGCCGAACCGGACAGTTAGCTAACTATGGCTACACCTTC. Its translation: CASRTGQLANYGYTF.

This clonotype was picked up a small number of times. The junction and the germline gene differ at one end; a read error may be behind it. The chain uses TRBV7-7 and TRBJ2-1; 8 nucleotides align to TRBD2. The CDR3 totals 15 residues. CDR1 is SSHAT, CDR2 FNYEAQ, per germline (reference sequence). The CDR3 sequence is CASSSGTRGHNEQFF. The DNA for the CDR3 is TGTGCTAGCAGCTCCGGGACTAGAGGGCACAATGAGCAGTTCTTC.

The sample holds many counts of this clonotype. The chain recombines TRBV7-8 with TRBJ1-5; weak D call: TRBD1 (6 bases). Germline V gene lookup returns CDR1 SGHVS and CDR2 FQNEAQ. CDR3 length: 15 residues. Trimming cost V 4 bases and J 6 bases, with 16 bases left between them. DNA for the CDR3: TGTGCCAGCAGCTCGCTGACAGGCCCCAGTCAGCCCCAGCATTTT. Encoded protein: CASSSLTGPSQPQHF. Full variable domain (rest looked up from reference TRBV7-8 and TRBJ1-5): GAGVSQSPRYKVAKRGQDVALRCDPISGHVSLFWYQQALGQGPEFLTYFQNEAQLDKSGLPSDRFFAERPEGSVSTLKIQRTQQEDSAVYLCASSSLTGPSQPQHFGDGTRLSIL.

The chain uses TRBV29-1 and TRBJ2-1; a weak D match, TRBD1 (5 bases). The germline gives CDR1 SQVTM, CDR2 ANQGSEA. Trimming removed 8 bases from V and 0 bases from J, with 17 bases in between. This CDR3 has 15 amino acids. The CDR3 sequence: CSNTRTFNSYNEQFF. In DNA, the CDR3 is TGCAGCAATACCCGGACATTCAACTCCTACAATGAGCAGTTCTTC.

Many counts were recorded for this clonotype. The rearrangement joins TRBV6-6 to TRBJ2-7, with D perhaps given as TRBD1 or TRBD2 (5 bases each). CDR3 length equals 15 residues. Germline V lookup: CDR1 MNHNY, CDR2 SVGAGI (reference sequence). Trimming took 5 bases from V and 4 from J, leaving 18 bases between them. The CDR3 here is CASSAGTPRRYEQYF. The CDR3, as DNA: TGTGCCAGCAGTGCCGGGACGCCCAGACGTTACGAGCAGTACTTC.

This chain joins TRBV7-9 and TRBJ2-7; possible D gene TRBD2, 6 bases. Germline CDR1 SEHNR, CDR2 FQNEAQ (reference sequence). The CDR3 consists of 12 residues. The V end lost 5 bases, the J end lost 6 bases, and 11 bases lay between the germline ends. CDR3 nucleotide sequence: TGTGCCAGCAGCGTGGTCGGGAGCGAGCAGTACTTC. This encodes CASSVVGSEQYF.

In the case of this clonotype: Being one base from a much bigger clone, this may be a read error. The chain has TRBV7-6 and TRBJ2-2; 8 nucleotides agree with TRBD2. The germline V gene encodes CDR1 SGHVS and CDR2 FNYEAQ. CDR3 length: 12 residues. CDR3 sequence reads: CANSLVAGRLFF. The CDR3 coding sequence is TGTGCCAACAGCTTAGTAGCGGGGCGGCTGTTTTTT.

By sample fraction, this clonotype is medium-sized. The CDR3 region has the DNA TGTGCCAGCAGGGTGGGGACAGGGACTTCGGGGGAGCAGTACTTC. Translation gives CASRVGTGTSGEQYF. The chain has TRBV27 and TRBJ2-7; TRBD1 agrees at 9 bases. The CDR3 length is 15 residues. The germline V gene encodes CDR1 MNHEY and CDR2 SMNVEV (reference sequence). Trimming removed 6 bases from V and 7 bases from J; junction bases left unmatched: 13.

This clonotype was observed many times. The CDR3 region has the DNA TGTGCCAGCAGCTTAGACGGGAGTCTCGACGAGCAGTACTTC. It specifies CASSLDGSLDEQYF. The genes are TRBV7-8 and TRBJ2-7; TRBD2 might be the D (6 bases). This CDR3 has 14 residues. Trimming took off 1 base at V and 5 bases at J, with 12 bases between the two ends. The germline V gene encodes CDR1 SGHVS and CDR2 FQNEAQ.

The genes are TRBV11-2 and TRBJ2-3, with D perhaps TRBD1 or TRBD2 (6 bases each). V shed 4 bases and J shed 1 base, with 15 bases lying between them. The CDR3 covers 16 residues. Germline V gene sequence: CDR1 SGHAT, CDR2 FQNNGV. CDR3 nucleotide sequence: TGTGCCAGCAGCTCCCTTCCGGGGGCGCGCACAGATACGCAGTATTTT. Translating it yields CASSSLPGARTDTQYF.

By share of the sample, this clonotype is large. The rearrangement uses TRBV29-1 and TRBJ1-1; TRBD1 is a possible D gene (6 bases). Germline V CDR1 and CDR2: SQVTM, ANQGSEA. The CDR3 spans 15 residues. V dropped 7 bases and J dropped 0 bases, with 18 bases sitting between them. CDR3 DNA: TGCAGCGCCCCTGGACAGTCGAACATGAACACTGAAGCTTTCTTT. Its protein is CSAPGQSNMNTEAFF.